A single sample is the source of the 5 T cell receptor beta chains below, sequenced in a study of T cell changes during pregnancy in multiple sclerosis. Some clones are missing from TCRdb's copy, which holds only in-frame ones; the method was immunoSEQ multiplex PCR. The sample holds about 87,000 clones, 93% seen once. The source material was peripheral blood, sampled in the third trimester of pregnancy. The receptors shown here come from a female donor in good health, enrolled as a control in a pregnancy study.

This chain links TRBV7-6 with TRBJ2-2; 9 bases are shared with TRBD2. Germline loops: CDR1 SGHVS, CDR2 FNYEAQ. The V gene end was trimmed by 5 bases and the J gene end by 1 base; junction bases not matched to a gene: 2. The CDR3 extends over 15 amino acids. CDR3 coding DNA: TGTGCCAGCAGCCGACTAGCGGTGAACACCGGGGAGCTGTTTTTT. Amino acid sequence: CASSRLAVNTGELFF.

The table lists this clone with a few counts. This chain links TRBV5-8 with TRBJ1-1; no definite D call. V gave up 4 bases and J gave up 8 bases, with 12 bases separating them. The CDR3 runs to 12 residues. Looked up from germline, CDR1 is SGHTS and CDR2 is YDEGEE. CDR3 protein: CASSRYGVEAFF. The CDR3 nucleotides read TGTGCCAGCAGCCGTTACGGGGTGGAAGCTTTCTTT.

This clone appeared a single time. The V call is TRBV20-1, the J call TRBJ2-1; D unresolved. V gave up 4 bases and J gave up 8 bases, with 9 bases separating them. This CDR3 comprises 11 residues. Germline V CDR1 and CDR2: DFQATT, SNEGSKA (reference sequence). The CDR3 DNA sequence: TGCAGTGCTATCCCGAGTTATGAGCAGTTCTTC. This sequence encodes CSAIPSYEQFF.

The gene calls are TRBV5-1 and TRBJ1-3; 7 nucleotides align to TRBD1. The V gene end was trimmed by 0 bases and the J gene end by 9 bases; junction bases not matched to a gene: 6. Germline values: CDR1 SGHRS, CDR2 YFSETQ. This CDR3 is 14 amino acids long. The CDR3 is CASSLGQGESTIYF. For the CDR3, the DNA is TGCGCCAGCAGCTTGGGACAGGGCGAAAGCACCATATATTTT.

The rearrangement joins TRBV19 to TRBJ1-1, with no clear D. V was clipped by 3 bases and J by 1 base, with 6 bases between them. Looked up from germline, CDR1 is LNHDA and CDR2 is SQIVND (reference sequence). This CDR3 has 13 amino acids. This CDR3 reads CASSMSGNTEAFF. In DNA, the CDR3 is TGTGCCAGTAGTATGTCGGGGAACACTGAAGCTTTCTTT.